This T cell receptor beta chain is drawn from a study of blood T cell repertoires in COVID-19. Seattle patients were enrolled while actively infected and followed longitudinally. CDR3 size: 15 residues. The germline V gene encodes CDR1 MNHEY and CDR2 SVGAGI. V was clipped by 0 bases and J by 5 bases; unmatched bases: 5. Repertoires were generated with immunoSEQ multiplex PCR, while TCRdb's copy carries only in-frame clones and drops some. This table holds around 190,000 clones, approximately 90% found once. This sequence originates from a man in his fifties with COVID-19, enrolled during active disease. The chain combines TRBV6-5 with TRBJ2-3, with TRBD2 matching 7 bases. Sequences were obtained from peripheral blood. The CDR3 loop reads CASSYSWGRGDTQYF. The CDR3 region has the DNA TGTGCCAGCAGTTACTCGTGGGGGAGGGGAGATACGCAGTATTTT.